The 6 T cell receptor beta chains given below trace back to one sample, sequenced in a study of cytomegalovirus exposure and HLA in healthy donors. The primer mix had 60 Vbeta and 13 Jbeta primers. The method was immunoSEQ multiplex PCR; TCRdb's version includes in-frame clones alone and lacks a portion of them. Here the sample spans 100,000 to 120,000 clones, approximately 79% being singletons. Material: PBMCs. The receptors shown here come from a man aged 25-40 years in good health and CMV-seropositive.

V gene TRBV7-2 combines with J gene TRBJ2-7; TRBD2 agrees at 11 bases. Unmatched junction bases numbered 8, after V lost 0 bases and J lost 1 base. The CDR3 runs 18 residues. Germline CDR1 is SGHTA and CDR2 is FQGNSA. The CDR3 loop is CASSLARLAGGRSYEQYF. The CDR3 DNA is TGTGCCAGCAGCTTAGCGCGTCTAGCGGGGGGAAGGTCCTACGAGCAGTACTTC.

CDR3 protein: CASSARDRENSPLHF. CDR3 bases: TGTGCCAGCAGCGCGAGAGACAGAGAAAATTCACCCCTCCACTTT. V usage is TRBV9 and J usage is TRBJ1-6, with TRBD1 as a possible D gene (5 bases). The CDR3 is 15 residues long. Per germline, CDR1 SGDLS and CDR2 YYNGEE. The ends were cut back, 3 bases at V and 7 bases at J, with 14 bases in the middle.

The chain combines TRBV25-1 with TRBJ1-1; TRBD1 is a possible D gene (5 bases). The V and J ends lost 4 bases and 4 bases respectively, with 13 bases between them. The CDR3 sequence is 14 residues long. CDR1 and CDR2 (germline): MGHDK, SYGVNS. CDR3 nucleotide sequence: TGTGCCAGCAGTGGGGGGGGGAGTGGCACTGAAGCTTTCTTT. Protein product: CASSGGGSGTEAFF.

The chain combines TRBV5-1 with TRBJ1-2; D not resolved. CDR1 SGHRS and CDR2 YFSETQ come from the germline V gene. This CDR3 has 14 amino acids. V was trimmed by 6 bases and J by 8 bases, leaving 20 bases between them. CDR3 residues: CASTANDGLLGYTF. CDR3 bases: TGCGCCAGCACCGCCAACGACGGACTATTGGGCTACACCTTC.

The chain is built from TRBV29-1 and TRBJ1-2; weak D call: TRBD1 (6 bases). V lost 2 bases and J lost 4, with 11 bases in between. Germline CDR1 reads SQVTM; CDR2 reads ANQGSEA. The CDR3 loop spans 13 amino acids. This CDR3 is CSVEPTGGYGYTF. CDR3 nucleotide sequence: TGCAGCGTTGAACCGACAGGAGGCTATGGCTACACCTTC.

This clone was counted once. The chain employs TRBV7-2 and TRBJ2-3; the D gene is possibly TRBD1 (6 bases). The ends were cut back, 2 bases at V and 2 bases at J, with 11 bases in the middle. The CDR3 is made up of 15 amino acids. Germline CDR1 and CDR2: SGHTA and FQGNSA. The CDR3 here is CASSLSGGPTDTQYF. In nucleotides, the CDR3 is TGTGCCAGCAGCTTAAGTGGGGGCCCCACAGATACGCAGTATTTT.